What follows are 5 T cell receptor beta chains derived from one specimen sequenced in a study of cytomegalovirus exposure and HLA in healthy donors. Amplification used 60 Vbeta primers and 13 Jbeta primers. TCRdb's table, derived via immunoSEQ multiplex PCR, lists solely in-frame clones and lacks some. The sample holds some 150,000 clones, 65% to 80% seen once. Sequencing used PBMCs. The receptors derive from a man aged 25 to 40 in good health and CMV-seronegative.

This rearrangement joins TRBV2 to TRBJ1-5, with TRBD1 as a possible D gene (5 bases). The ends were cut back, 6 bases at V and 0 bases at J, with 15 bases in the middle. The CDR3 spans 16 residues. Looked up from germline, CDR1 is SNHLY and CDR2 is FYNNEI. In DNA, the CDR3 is TGTGCCAGCAGCCTCAGACAGACCATTAGCAATCAGCCCCAGCATTTT. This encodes CASSLRQTISNQPQHF. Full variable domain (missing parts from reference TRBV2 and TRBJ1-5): EPEVTQTPSHQVTQMGQEVILRCVPISNHLYFYWYRQILGQKVEFLVSFYNNEISEKSEIFDDQFSVERPDGSNFTLKIRSTKLEDSAMYFCASSLRQTISNQPQHFGDGTRLSIL.

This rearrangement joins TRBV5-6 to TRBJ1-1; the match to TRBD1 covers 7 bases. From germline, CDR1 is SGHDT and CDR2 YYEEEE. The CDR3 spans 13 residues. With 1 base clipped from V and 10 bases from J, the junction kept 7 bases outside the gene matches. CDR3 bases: TGTGCCAGCAGCTTGCAGGGGGTGGTCGGAGCTTTCTTT. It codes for CASSLQGVVGAFF.

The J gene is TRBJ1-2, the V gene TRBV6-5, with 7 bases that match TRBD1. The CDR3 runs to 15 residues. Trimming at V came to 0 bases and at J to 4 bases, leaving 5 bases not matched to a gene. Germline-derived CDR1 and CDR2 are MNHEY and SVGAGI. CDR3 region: CASSYSGTVLYGYTF. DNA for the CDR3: TGTGCCAGCAGTTACTCAGGGACAGTACTCTATGGCTACACCTTC.

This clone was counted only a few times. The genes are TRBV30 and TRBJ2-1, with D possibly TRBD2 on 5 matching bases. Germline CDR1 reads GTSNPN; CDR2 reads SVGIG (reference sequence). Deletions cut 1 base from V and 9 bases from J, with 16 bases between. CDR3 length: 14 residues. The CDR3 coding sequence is TGTGCCTGGAGTGGCTCCTCAATTCGGGGTGAGCAGTTCTTC. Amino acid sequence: CAWSGSSIRGEQFF.

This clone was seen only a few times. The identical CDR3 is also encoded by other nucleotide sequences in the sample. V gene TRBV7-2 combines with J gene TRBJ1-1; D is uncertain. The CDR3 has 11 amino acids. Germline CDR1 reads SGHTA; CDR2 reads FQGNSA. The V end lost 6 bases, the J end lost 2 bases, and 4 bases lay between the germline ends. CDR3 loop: CASSLNTEAFF. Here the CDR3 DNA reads TGTGCCAGCAGTCTCAACACTGAAGCTTTCTTT.